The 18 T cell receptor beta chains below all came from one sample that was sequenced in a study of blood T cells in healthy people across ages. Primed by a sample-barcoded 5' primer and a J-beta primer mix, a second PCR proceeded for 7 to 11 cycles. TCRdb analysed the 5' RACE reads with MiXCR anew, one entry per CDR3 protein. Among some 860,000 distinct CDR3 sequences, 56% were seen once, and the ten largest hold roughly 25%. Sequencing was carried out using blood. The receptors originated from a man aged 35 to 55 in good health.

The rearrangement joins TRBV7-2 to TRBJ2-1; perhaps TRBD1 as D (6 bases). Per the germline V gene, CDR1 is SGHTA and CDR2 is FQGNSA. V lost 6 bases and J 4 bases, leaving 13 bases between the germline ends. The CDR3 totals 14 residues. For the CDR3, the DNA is TGTGCCAGCAGTGTCGGGACAATATACAATGAGCAGTTCTTC. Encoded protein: CASSVGTIYNEQFF.

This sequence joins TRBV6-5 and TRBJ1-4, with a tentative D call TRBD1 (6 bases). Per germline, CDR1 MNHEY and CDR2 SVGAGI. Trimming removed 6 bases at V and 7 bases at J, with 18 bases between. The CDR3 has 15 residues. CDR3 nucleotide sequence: TGTGCCAGCAGCACGAGGACAGCAAGCATTGAAAAACTGTTTTTT. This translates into CASSTRTASIEKLFF.

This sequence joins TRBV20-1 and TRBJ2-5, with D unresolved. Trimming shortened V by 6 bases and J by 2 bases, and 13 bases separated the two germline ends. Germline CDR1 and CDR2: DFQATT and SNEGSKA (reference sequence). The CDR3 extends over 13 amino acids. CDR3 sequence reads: CSAPTVEQETQYF. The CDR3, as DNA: TGCAGTGCACCGACGGTGGAGCAAGAGACCCAGTACTTC.

The CDR3 region is CASQMSGALYDFDEQFF. Here the CDR3 DNA reads TGTGCCAGCCAAATGTCGGGGGCCCTGTATGATTTCGATGAGCAGTTCTTC. The chain couples TRBV7-2 to TRBJ2-1; D possibly matches TRBD1 or TRBD2 (6 bases each). CDR3 length equals 17 residues. CDR1 SGHTA and CDR2 FQGNSA come from the germline V gene. V gave up 8 bases and J gave up 8 bases, with 28 bases separating them.

CDR3: CASSEEVTGELFF. The CDR3 bases are TGTGCCAGCAGTGAAGAGGTAACCGGGGAGCTGTTTTTT. The chain links TRBV2 to TRBJ2-2, with D unclear. The CDR3 has 13 amino acids. Trimming cost V 1 base and J 5 bases, with 5 bases left between them. CDR1 and CDR2 from the germline V gene are SNHLY and FYNNEI.

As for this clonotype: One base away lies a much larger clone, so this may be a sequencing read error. For the CDR3, the DNA is TGTGCCAGCAACGTGGACAGGGGGCAAGAGACCCAGTACTTC. Amino acids: CASNVDRGQETQYF. The genes are TRBV7-2 and TRBJ2-5, with TRBD1 identical over 10 bases. V lost 7 bases and J lost 2; bases outside the gene matches: 4. Per the germline V gene, CDR1 is SGHTA and CDR2 is FQGNSA. CDR3 length: 14 amino acids.

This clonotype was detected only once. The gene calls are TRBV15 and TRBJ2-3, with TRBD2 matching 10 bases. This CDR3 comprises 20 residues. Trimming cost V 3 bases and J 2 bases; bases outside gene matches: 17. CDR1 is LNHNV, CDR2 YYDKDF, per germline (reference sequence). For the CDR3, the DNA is TGTGCCACCAGCAGTCCTTTTGGGGGACTAGCGAGGGGATACACAGATACGCAGTATTTT. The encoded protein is CATSSPFGGLARGYTDTQYF.

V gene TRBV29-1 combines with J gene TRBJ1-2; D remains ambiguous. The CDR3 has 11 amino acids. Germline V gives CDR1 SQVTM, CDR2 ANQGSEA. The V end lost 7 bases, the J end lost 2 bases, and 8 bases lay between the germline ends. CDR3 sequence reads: CSATINYGYTF. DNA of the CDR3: TGCAGCGCTACCATAAACTATGGCTACACCTTC.

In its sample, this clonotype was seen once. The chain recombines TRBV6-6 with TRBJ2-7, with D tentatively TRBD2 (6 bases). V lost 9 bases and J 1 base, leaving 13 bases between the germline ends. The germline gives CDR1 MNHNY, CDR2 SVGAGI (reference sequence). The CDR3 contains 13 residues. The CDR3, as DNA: TGTGCCAGTCGCGGGGCCCCATCCTACGAGCAGTACTTC. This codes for CASRGAPSYEQYF.

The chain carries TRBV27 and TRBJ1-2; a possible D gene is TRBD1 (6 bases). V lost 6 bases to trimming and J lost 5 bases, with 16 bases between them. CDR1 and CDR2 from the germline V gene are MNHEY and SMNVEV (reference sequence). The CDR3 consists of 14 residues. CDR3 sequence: CASRPTGIAYGYTF. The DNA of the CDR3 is TGTGCCAGCAGGCCAACAGGGATTGCGTATGGCTACACCTTC.

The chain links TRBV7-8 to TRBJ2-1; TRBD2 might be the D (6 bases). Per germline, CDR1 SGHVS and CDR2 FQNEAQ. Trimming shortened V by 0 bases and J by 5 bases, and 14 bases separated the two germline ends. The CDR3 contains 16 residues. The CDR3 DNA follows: TGTGCCAGCAGCTTAGCCGGGAGCACGACCCACAATGAGCAGTTCTTC. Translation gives CASSLAGSTTHNEQFF.

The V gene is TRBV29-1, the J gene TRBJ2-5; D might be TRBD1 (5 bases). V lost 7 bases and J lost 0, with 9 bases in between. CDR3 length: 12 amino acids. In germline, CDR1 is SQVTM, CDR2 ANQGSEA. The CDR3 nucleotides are TGCAGCGCTTCCAGGGACCAAGAGACCCAGTACTTC. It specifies CSASRDQETQYF.

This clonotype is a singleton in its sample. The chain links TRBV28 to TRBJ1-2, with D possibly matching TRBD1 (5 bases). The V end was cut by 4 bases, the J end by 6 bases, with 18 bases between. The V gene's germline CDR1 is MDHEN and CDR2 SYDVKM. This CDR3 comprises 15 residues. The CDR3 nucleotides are TGTGCCAGCAGTTACCAGTCCGGGACTCGCAATGGCTACACCTTC. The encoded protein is CASSYQSGTRNGYTF.

The DNA for the CDR3 is TGCAGCGTTGGGGACAGGGGGCCCTACAATGAGCAGTTCTTC. The encoded protein is CSVGDRGPYNEQFF. The J gene is TRBJ2-1, the V gene TRBV29-1; 12 bases map to TRBD1. V shed 4 bases, J shed 2 bases, and the junction held 0 bases outside the gene matches. Germline V CDR1 and CDR2: SQVTM, ANQGSEA. The length of the CDR3 is 14 residues.

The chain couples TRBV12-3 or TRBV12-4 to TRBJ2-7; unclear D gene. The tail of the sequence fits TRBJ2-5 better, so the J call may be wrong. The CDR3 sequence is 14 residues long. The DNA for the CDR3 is TGTGCCAGCAGTTTTGACGAGCCCCCGGGGACCCAGTACTTC. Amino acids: CASSFDEPPGTQYF.

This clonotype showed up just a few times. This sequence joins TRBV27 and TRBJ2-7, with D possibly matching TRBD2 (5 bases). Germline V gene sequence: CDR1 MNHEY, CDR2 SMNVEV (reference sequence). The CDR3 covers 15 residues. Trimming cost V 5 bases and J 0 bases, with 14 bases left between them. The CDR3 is CASSGLGVSSYEQYF. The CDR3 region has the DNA TGTGCCAGCAGTGGGCTCGGGGTGAGCTCCTACGAGCAGTACTTC.

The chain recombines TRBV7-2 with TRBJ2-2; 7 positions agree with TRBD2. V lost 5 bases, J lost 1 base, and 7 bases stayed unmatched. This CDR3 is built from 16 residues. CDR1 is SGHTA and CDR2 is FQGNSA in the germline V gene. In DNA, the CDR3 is TGTGCCAGCAGCCGTCTGCCTAGCGGGAACACCGGGGAGCTGTTTTTT. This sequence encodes CASSRLPSGNTGELFF.

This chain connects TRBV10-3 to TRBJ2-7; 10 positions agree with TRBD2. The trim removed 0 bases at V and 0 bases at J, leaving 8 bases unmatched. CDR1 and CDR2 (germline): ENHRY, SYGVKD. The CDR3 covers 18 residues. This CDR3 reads CAISESASGGPNSYEQYF. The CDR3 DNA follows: TGTGCCATCAGTGAGTCTGCTAGCGGGGGACCAAACTCCTACGAGCAGTACTTC.